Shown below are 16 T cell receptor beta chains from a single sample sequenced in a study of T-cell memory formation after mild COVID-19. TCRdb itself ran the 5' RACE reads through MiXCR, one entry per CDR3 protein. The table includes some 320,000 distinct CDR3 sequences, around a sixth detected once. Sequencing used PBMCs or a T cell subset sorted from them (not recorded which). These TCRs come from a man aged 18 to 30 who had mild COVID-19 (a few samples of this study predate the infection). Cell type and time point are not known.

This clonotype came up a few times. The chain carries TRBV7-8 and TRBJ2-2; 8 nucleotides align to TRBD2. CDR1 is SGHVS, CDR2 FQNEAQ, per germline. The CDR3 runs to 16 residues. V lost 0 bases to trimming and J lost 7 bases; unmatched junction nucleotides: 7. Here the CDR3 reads CASSLAAGGDGGELFF. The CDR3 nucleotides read TGTGCCAGCAGCTTAGCGGCGGGGGGCGACGGCGGGGAGCTGTTTTTT.

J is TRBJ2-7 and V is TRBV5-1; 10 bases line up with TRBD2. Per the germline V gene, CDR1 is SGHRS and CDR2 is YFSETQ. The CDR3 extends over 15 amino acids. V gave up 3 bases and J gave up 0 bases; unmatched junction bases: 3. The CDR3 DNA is TGCGCCAGCAGCTCCCAGCGGGGGGGCTCCTACGAGCAGTACTTC. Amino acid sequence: CASSSQRGGSYEQYF.

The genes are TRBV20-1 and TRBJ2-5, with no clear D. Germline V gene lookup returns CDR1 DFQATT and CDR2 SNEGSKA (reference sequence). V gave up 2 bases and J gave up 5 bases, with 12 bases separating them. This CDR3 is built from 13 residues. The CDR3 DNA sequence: TGCAGTGCTAGACAGAGCGTGTTTGAGACCCAGTACTTC. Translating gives CSARQSVFETQYF.

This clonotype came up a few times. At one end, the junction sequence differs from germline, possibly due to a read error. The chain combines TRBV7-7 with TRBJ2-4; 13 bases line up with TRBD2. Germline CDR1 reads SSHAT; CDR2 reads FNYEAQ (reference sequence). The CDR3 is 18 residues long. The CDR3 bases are TGTGCTAGCAGGTCCACTAGCGGGGGGGCCTGGACCAAAAACATTCAGTACTTC. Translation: CASRSTSGGAWTKNIQYF. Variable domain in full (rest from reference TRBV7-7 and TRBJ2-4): GAGVSQSPRYKVTKRGQDVTLRCDPISSHATLYWYQQALGQGPEFLTYFNYEAQPDKSGLPSDRFSAERPEGSISTLTIQRTEQRDSAMYRCASRSTSGGAWTKNIQYFGAGTRLSVL.

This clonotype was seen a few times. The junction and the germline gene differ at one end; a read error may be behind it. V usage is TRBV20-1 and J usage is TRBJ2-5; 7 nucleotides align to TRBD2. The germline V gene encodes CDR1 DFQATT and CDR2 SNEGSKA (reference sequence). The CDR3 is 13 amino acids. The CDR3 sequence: CSAQMTSQGTQYF. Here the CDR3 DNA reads TGCAGTGCTCAAATGACTAGCCAAGGGACCCAGTACTTC.

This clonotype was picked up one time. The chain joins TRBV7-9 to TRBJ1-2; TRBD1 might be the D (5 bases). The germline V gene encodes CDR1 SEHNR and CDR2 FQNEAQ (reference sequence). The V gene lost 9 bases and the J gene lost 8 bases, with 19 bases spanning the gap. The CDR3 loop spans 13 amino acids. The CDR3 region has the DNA TGTGCCAGAAAACACCCGAGGGGAGGCGGCTACACCTTC. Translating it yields CARKHPRGGGYTF.

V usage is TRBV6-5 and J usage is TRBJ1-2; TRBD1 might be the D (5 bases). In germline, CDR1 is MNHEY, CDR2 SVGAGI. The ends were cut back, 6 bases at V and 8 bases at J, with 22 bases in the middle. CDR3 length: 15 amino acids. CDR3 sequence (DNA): TGTGCCAGCAGCCCCGGGGGGGGTACGGGGAAAGGCTACACCTTC. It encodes CASSPGGGTGKGYTF.

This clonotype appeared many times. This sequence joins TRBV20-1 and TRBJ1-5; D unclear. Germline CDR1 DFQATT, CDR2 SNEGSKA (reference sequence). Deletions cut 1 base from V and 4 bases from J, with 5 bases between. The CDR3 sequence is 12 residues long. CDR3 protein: CSARAGNQPQHF. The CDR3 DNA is TGCAGTGCTAGAGCGGGGAATCAGCCCCAGCATTTT.

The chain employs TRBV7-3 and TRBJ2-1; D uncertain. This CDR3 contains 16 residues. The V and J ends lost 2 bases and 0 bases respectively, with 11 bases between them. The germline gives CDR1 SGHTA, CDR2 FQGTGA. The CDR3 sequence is CASSLDTWSSYNEQFF. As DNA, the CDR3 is TGTGCCAGCAGCTTAGATACCTGGAGCTCCTACAATGAGCAGTTCTTC.

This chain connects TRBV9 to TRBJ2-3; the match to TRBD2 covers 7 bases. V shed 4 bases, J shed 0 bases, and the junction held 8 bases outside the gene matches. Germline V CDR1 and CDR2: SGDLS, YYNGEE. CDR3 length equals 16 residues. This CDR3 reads CASSIRDYSSTDTQYF. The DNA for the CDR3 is TGTGCCAGCAGCATCAGGGACTACTCTAGCACAGATACGCAGTATTTT. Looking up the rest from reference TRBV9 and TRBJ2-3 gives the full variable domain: DSGVTQTPKHLITATGQRVTLRCSPRSGDLSVYWYQQSLDQGLQFLIQYYNGEERAKGNILERFSAQQFPDLHSELNLSSLELGDSALYFCASSIRDYSSTDTQYFGPGTRLTVL.

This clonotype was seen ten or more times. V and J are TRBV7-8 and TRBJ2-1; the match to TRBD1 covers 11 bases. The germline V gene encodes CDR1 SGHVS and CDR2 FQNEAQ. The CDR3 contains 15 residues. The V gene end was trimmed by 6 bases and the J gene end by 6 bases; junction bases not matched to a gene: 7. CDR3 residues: CASSPGTGGGNEQFF. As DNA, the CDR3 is TGTGCCAGCAGTCCCGGGACAGGGGGTGGCAATGAGCAGTTCTTC.

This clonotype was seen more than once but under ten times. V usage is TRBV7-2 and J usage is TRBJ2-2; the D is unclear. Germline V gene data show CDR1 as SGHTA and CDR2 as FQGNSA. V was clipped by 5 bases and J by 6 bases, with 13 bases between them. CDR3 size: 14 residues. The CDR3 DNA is TGTGCCAGCAGCCACCCGTACGGGCCCGGGGAGCTGTTTTTT. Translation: CASSHPYGPGELFF.

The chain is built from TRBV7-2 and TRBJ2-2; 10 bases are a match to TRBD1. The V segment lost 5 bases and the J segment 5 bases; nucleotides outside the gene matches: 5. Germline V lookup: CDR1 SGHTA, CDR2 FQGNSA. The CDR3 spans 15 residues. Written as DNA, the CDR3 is TGTGCCAGCAGCGGGGACAGGGGCCGGACCGGGGAGCTGTTTTTT. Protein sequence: CASSGDRGRTGELFF.

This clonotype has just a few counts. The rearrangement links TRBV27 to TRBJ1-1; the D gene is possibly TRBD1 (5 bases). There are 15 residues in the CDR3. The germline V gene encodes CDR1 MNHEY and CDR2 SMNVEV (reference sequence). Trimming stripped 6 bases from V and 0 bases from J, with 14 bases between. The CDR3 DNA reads TGTGCCAGCAGGGGGTTTAGGGGAATGAACACTGAAGCTTTCTTT. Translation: CASRGFRGMNTEAFF.

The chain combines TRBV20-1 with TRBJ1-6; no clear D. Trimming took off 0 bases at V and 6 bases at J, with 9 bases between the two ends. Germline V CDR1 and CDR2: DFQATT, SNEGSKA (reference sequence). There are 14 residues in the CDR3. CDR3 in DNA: TGCAGTGCTAGAGATGCAGTTCCTAATTCACCCCTCCACTTT. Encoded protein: CSARDAVPNSPLHF.

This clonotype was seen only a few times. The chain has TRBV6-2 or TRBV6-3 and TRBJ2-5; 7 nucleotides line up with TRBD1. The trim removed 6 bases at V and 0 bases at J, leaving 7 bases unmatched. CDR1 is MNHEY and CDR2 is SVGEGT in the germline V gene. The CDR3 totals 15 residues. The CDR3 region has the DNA TGTGCCAGCAGACCGGGACAGCTGCACCAAGAGACCCAGTACTTC. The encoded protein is CASRPGQLHQETQYF.